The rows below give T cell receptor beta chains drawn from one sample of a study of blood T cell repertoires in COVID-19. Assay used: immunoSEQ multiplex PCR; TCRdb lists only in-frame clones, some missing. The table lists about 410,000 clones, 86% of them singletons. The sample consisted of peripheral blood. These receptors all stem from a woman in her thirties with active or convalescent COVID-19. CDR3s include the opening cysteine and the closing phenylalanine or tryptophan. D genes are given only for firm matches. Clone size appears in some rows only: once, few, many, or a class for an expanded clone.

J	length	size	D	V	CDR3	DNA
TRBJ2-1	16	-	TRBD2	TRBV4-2	CASSPLWRESYNEQFF	TGTGCCAGCAGCCCCCTATGGCGGGAGTCCTACAATGAGCAGTTCTTC
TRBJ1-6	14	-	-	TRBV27	CASTQGPANSPLHF	TGTGCCAGCACTCAGGGTCCAGCGAATTCACCCCTCCACTTT
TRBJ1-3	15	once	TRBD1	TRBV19	CASRLSRDSGNTIYF	TGTGCCAGTAGGTTGTCTCGGGACAGCGGAAACACCATATATTTT
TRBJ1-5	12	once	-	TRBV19	CASRYGDLPQHF	TGTGCCAGTAGGTACGGAGATCTGCCCCAGCATTTT
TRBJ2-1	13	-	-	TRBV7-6	CASSRTSSDEQFF	TGTGCCAGCAGCCGCACTTCTAGCGATGAGCAGTTCTTC
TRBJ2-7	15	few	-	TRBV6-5	CASSPSPGRGYEQYF	TGTGCCAGCAGCCCATCCCCGGGCAGGGGTTACGAGCAGTACTTC
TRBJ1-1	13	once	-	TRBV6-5	CASKRTHLTEAFF	TGTGCCAGCAAGAGGACACACCTCACCGAAGCTTTCTTT
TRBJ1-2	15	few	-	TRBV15	CATSSGWDQAGGYTF	TGTGCCACCAGCAGTGGGTGGGACCAGGCGGGAGGCTACACCTTC
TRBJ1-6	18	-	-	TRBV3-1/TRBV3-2	CASSQDPGRPLSVSPLHF	TGTGCCAGCAGCCAAGATCCTGGCAGGCCTCTGTCGGTGTCACCCCTCCACTTT
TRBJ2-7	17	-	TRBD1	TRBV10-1	CASSASGTGGLDYEQYF	TGCGCCAGCAGTGCGTCCGGGACAGGGGGCTTGGACTACGAGCAGTACTTC
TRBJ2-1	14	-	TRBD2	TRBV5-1	CASSTERGGNEQFF	TGCGCCAGCAGCACCGAGCGGGGGGGCAATGAGCAGTTCTTC
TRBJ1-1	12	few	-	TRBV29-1	CSVEDASRTVFF	TGCAGCGTTGAAGATGCGTCACGAACGGTTTTCTTT
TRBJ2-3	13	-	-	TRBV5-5	CASSLTTLDTQYF	TGTGCCAGCAGCTTGACTACCCTGGATACGCAGTATTTT
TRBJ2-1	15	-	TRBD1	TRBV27	CASSSPGQGSDEQFF	TGTGCCAGCAGTTCTCCCGGACAGGGGTCGGATGAGCAGTTCTTC
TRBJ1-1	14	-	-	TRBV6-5	CASRQGGGNTEAFF	TGTGCCAGCAGGCAAGGCGGGGGGAACACTGAAGCTTTCTTT
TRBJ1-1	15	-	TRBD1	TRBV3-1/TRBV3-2	CASSQLQGADTEAFF	TGTGCCAGCAGCCAGTTACAGGGGGCTGACACTGAAGCTTTCTTT
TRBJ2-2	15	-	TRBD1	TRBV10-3	CAISEDRANTGELFF	TGTGCCATCAGTGAAGACAGGGCGAACACCGGGGAGCTGTTTTTT
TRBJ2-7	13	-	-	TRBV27	CASSQGTSYEQYF	TGTGCCAGCAGTCAGGGGACATCCTACGAGCAGTACTTC
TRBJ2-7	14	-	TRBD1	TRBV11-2	CASSLEGTGYEQYF	TGTGCCAGCAGCTTAGAAGGGACAGGCTACGAGCAGTACTTC
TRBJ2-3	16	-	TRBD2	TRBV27	CASSPLAGVSRDTQYF	TGTGCCAGCAGTCCTCTAGCGGGAGTATCGAGAGATACGCAGTATTTT
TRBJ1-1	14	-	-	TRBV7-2	CASSLASMNTEAFF	TGTGCCAGCAGCTTGGCATCAATGAACACTGAAGCTTTCTTT
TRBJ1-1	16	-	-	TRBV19	CASSIGFGAGETEAFF	TGTGCCAGTAGTATTGGGTTTGGGGCAGGGGAAACTGAAGCTTTCTTT
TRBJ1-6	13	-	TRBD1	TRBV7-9	CASSRQGSSPLHF	TGTGCCAGCAGTCGACAGGGTAGTTCACCCCTCCACTTT
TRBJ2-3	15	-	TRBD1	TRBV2	CASSDRTGAGGTQYF	TGTGCCAGCAGTGACAGGACAGGGGCCGGGGGTACGCAGTATTTT
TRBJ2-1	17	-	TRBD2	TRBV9	CASSVASGSPSYNEQFF	TGTGCCAGCAGCGTAGCCAGCGGGAGCCCCTCCTACAATGAGCAGTTCTTC
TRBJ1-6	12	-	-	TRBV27	CASSFVDSPLHF	TGTGCCAGCAGTTTCGTAGATTCACCCCTCCACTTT
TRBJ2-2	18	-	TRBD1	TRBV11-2	CASSLALARDRVTGELFF	TGTGCCAGCAGCTTAGCGCTCGCCCGGGACAGGGTTACCGGGGAGCTGTTTTTT
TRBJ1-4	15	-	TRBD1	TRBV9	CASSPGQYTNEKLFF	TGTGCCAGCAGCCCGGGACAGTACACTAATGAAAAACTGTTTTTT
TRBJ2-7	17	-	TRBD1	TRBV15	CATSSTSRTGKEDEQYF	TGTGCCACCAGCAGTACTTCTCGGACAGGGAAGGAGGACGAGCAGTACTTC
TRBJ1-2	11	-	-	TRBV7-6	CASSGTGGYTF	TGTGCCAGCAGCGGGACTGGTGGCTACACCTTC
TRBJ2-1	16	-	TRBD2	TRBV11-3	CASSYTGTSSYNEQFF	TGTGCCAGCAGCTATACCGGGACTAGCTCCTACAATGAGCAGTTCTTC
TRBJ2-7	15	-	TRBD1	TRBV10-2	CASRAGQESSYEQYF	TGCGCCAGCAGGGCGGGACAGGAGAGCTCCTACGAGCAGTACTTC
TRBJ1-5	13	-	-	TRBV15	CATQGYYNQPQHF	TGTGCCACACAGGGTTATTACAATCAGCCCCAGCATTTT
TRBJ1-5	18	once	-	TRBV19	CASSMGAGVFYSNQPQHF	TGTGCCAGTAGTATGGGGGCAGGGGTTTTCTATAGCAATCAGCCCCAGCATTTT
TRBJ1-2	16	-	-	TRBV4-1	CASSLSPGISNYGYTF	TGCGCCAGCAGCCTCAGTCCCGGGATATCTAACTATGGCTACACCTTC
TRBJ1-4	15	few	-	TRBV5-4	CASSLNREMGEKLFF	TGTGCCAGCAGCTTGAACAGGGAAATGGGTGAAAAACTGTTTTTT
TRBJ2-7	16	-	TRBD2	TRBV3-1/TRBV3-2	CASSRKASGMGNEQYF	TGTGCCAGCAGCCGAAAGGCTAGCGGGATGGGGAACGAGCAGTACTTC
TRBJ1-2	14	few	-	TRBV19	CASSIQGHIYGYTF	TGTGCCAGTAGTATCCAAGGACACATCTATGGCTACACCTTC
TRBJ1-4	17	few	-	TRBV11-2	CASSLGPGNRPNEKLFF	TGTGCCAGCAGCTTAGGCCCCGGGAACCGCCCTAATGAAAAACTGTTTTTT
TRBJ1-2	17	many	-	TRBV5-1	CASSLGSGRGSNYGYTF	TGCGCCAGCAGCTTGGGATCGGGCAGGGGTAGTAACTATGGCTACACCTTC
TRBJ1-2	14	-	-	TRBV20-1	CSASPKAGAYGYTF	TGCAGTGCTAGTCCAAAGGCAGGTGCTTATGGCTACACCTTC
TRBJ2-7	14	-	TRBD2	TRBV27	CASSPQLAGAEQYF	TGTGCCAGCAGTCCTCAACTAGCGGGAGCCGAGCAGTACTTC
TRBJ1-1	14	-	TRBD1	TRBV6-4	CASSDKTGSAEAFF	TGTGCCAGCAGTGATAAGACAGGGAGCGCTGAAGCTTTCTTT
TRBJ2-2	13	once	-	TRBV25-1	CASSFQGFGELFF	TGTGCCAGCAGTTTCCAGGGTTTCGGGGAGCTGTTTTTT
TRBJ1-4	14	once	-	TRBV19	CASSRTATNEKLFF	TGTGCCAGTAGTAGGACAGCAACTAATGAAAAACTGTTTTTT
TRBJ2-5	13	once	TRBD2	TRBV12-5	CASGFSGEETQYF	TGTGCTAGTGGTTTTAGCGGGGAAGAGACCCAGTACTTC
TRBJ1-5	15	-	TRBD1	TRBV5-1	CASSIQGMSNQPQHF	TGCGCCAGCAGCATACAGGGGATGAGCAATCAGCCCCAGCATTTT
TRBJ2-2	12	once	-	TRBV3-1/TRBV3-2	CASSLSAGELFF	TGTGCCAGCAGCCTTAGCGCCGGGGAGCTGTTTTTT
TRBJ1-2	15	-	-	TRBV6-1	CASSEGDGGTPGYTF	TGTGCCAGCAGTGAAGGGGATGGGGGGACCCCCGGCTACACCTTC
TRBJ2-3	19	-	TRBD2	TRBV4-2	CASSQDLAGTSYSTDTQYF	TGTGCCAGCAGCCAAGATTTGGCCGGGACTAGCTATAGCACAGATACGCAGTATTTT
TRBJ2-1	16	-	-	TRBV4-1	CASSRGPAVAYNEQFF	TGCGCCAGCAGCCGCGGGCCCGCTGTGGCCTACAATGAGCAGTTCTTC
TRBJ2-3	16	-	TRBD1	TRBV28	CASSSTGTGGADTQYF	TGTGCCAGCAGTTCCACCGGGACAGGGGGGGCAGATACGCAGTATTTT
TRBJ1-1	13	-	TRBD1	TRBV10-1	CASRGTGRTEAFF	TGCGCCAGCAGGGGGACAGGGAGGACTGAAGCTTTCTTT
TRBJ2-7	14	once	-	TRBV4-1	CASSPPAGGGEQYF	TGCGCCAGCAGCCCACCAGCAGGAGGAGGGGAGCAGTACTTC
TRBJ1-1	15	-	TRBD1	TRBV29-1	CSAYLGAGGGTEAFF	TGCAGCGCCTACCTCGGGGCAGGGGGAGGCACTGAAGCTTTCTTT